Detailed here is one T cell receptor beta chain. The data derive from a study of blood T cell repertoires in COVID-19. About the research overall: The study drew acute and convalescent COVID-19 samples from the United States, Italy and Spain. In each case, the material was cDNA or gDNA derived from T cells, B-cell-depleted T cells, or PBMCs.

The authors' processing: Reference gene primer amplification in the assay estimated nucleated cell counts. Profiled with immunoSEQ multiplex PCR; TCRdb holds only in-frame clones, not every one. V and J calls and clone size are as listed in that table; D and trimming were resolved from the DNA. The sample holds tens of thousands of clones; more than 80% are singletons and the top ten take less than 9%. V was pared by 3 bases and J by 2 bases, with 5 bases between. The length of the CDR3 is 12 residues. The material sequenced was peripheral blood. This chain joins TRBV12-3 or TRBV12-4 and TRBJ2-7; D gene unclear. This TCR was sampled from a man between 25 and 39 years old with acute or convalescent COVID-19. CDR3 in DNA: TGTGCCAGCAGTTTCAGTCCCTACGAGCAGTACTTC. Its protein product is CASSFSPYEQYF.